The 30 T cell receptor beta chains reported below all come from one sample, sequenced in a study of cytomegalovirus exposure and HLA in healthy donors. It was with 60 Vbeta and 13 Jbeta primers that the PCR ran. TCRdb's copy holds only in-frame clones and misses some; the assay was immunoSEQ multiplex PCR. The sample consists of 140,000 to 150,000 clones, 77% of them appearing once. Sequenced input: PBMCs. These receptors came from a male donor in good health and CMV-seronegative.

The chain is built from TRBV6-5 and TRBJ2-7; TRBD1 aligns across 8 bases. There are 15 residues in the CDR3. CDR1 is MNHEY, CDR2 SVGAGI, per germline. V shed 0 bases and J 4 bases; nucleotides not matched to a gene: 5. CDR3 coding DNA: TGTGCCAGCAGTTACTCGGGACAGGATTTTTACGAGCAGTACTTC. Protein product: CASSYSGQDFYEQYF.

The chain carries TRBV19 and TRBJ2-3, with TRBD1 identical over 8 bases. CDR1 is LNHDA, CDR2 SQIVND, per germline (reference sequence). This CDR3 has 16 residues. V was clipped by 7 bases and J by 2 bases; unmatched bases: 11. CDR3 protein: CASKPPGQDLTDTQYF. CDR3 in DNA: TGTGCCAGTAAACCGCCGGGACAGGACCTCACAGATACGCAGTATTTT.

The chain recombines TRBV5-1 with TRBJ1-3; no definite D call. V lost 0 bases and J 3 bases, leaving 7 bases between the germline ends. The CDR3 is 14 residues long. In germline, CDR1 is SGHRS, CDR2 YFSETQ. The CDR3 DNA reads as TGCGCCAGCAGCTTGGAAGGGAGTGGAAACACCATATATTTT. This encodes CASSLEGSGNTIYF.

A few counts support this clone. The CDR3 here is CASSSGFDTEAFF. The CDR3 DNA follows: TGTGCCAGCAGTTCCGGGTTCGACACTGAAGCTTTCTTT. This chain links TRBV28 with TRBJ1-1, with D hard to call. Trimming removed 4 bases at V and 3 bases at J, with 9 bases between. Germline V CDR1 and CDR2: MDHEN, SYDVKM. This CDR3 comprises 13 residues. The variable domain in full, with the rest retrieved from reference TRBV28 and TRBJ1-1, is DVKVTQSSRYLVKRTGEKVFLECVQDMDHENMFWYRQDPGLGLRLIYFSYDVKMKEKGDIPEGYSVSREKKERFSLILESASTNQTSMYLCASSSGFDTEAFFGQGTRLTVV.

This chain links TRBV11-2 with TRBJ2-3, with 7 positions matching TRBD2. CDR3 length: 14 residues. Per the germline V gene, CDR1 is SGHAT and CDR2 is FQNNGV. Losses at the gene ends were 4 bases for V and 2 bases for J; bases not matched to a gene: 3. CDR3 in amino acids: CASSSGTNTDTQYF. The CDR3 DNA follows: TGTGCCAGCAGCTCCGGGACTAACACAGATACGCAGTATTTT.

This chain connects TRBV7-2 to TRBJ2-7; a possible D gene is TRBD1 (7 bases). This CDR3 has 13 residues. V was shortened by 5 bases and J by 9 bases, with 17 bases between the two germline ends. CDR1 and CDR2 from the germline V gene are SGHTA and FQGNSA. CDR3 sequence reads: CASSQDRQGGQYF. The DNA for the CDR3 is TGTGCCAGCAGCCAGGACCGACAGGGAGGGCAGTACTTC.

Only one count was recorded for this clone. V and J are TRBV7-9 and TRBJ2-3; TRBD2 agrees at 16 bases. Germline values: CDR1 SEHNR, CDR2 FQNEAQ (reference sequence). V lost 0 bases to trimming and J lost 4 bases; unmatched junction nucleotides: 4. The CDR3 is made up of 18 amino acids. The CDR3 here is CASSLAGTSGRGADTQYF. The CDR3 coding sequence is TGTGCCAGCAGCTTAGCGGGGACTAGCGGGAGGGGAGCAGATACGCAGTATTTT.

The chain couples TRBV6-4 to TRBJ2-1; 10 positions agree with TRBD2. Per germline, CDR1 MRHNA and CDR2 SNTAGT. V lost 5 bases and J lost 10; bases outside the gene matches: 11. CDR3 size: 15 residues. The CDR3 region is CASSNLAGESEEQFF. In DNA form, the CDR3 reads TGTGCCAGCAGTAACCTAGCGGGAGAGTCGGAGGAGCAGTTCTTC.

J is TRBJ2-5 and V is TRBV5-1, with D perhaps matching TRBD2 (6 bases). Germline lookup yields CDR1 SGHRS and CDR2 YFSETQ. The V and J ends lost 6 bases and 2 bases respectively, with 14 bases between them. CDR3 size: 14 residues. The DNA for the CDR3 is TGCGCCAGCACGAAGGATAGCGGACAAGAGACCCAGTACTTC. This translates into CASTKDSGQETQYF.

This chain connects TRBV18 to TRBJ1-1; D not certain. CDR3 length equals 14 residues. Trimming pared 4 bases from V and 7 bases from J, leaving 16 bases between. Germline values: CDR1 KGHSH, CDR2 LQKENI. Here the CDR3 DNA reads TGTGCCAGCTCACAAGGCGCCGGACGGGATGAAGCTTTCTTT. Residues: CASSQGAGRDEAFF. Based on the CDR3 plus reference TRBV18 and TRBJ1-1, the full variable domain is NAGVMQNPRHLVRRRGQEARLRCSPMKGHSHVYWYRQLPEEGLKFMVYLQKENIIDESGMPKERFSAEFPKEGPSILRIQQVVRGDSAAYFCASSQGAGRDEAFFGQGTRLTVV.

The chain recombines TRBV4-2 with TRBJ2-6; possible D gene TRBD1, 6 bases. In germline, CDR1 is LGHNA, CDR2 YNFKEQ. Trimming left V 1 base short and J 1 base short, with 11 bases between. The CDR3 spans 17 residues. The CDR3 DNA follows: TGTGCCAGCAGCCAAGCACAGGGAAAGTCTGGGGCCAACGTCCTGACTTTC. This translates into CASSQAQGKSGANVLTF.

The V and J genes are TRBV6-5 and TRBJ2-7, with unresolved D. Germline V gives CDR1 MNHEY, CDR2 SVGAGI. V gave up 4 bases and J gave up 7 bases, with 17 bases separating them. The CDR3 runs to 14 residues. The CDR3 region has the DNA TGTGCCAGCAGTTCCGATTCCGGTGGTTTGGAGCAGTACTTC. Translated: CASSSDSGGLEQYF.

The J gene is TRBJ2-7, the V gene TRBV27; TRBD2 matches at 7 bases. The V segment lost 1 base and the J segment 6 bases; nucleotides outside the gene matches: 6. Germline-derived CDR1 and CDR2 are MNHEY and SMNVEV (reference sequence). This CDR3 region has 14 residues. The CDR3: CASSLFGGGSEQYF. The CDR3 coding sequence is TGTGCCAGCAGTTTATTTGGGGGGGGGAGCGAGCAGTACTTC.

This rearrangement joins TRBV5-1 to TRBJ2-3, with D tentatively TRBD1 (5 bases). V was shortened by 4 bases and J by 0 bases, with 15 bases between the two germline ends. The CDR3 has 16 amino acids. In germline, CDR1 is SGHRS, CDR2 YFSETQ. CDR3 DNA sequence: TGCGCCAGCAGCCAGGGATCTACCACGAGCACAGATACGCAGTATTTT. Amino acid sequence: CASSQGSTTSTDTQYF.

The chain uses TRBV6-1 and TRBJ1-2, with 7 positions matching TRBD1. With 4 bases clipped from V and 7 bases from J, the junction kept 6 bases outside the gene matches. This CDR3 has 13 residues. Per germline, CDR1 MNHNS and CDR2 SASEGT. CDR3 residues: CASSVDRLRGYTF. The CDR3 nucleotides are TGTGCCAGCAGTGTGGACAGGCTCCGTGGCTACACCTTC.

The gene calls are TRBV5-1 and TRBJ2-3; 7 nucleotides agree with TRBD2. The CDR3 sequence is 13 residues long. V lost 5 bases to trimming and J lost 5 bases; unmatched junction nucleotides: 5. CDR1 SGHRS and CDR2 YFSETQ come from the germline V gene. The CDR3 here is CASRRREGDTQYF. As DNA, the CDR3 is TGCGCCAGCAGGAGGAGGGAGGGAGATACGCAGTATTTT.

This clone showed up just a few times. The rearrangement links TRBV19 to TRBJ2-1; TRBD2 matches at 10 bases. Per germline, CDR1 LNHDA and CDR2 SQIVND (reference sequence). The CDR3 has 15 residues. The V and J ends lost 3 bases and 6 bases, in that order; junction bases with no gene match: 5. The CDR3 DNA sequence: TGTGCCAGTAGTATCCCTAGCGGGGGAATCAATGAGCAGTTCTTC. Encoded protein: CASSIPSGGINEQFF.

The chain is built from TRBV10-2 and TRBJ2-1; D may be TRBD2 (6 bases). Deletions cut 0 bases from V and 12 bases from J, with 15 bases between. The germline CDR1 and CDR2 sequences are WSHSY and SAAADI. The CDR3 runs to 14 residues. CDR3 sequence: CASSESMGGAAQFF. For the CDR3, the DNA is TGCGCCAGCAGTGAGTCGATGGGGGGAGCCGCGCAGTTCTTC.

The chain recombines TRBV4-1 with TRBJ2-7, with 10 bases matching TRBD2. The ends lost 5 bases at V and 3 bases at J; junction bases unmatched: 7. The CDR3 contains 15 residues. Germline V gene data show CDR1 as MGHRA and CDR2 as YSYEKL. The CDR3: CASSFPLAGVYEQYF. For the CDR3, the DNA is TGCGCCAGCAGCTTTCCCCTAGCGGGGGTCTACGAGCAGTACTTC.

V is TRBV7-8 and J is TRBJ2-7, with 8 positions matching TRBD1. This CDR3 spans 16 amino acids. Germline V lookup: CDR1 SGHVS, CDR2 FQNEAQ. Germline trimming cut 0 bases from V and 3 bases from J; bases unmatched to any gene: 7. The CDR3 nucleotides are TGTGCCAGCAGCTTAGCGCTTTTGGGACAGGTCTACGAGCAGTACTTC. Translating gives CASSLALLGQVYEQYF.

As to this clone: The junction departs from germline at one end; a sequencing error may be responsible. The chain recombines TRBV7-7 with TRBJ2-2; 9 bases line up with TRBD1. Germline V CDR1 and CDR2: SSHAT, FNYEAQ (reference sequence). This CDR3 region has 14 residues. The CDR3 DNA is TGTGCTAGCAGCCCAAGGACAGGGGACGGGGAGCTGTTTTTT. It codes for CASSPRTGDGELFF.

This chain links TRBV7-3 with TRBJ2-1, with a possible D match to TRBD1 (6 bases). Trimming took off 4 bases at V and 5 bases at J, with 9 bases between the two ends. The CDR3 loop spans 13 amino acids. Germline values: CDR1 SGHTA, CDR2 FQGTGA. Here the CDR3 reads CASSWGTNNEQFF. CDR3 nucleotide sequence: TGTGCCAGCAGCTGGGGGACAAACAATGAGCAGTTCTTC.

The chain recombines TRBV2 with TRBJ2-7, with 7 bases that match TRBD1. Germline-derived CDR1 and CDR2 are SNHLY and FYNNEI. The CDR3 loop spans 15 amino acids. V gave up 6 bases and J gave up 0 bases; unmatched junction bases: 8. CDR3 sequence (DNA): TGTGCCAGCAGACAGAAGTCAGGGGGCTCCTACGAGCAGTACTTC. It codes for CASRQKSGGSYEQYF.

CDR3 region: CASRRHNLGEQYF. As DNA, the CDR3 is TGTGCCAGCAGGAGACACAACCTTGGCGAGCAGTACTTC. This chain connects TRBV6-5 to TRBJ2-7; D is unresolved. V was trimmed by 6 bases and J by 6 bases, leaving 15 bases between them. The CDR3 spans 13 residues. Germline CDR1 reads MNHEY; CDR2 reads SVGAGI.

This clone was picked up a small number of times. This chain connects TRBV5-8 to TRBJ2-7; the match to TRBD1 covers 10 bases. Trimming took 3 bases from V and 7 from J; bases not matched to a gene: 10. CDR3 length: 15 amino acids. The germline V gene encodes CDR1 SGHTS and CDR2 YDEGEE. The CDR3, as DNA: TGTGCCAGCAGCTCGGGACAGGGGAGGCGGTTGGAGCAGTACTTC. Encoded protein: CASSSGQGRRLEQYF.

The CDR3 DNA reads TGTGCCAGCAGCTATCTCAGCGGGGGCGGGGAGCTGTTTTTT. Translated, it gives CASSYLSGGGELFF. V and J are TRBV14 and TRBJ2-2, with TRBD2 identical over 8 bases. The CDR3 has 14 residues. Germline assignment: CDR1 SGHDN and CDR2 FVKESK. The ends lost 5 bases at V and 7 bases at J; junction bases unmatched: 6.

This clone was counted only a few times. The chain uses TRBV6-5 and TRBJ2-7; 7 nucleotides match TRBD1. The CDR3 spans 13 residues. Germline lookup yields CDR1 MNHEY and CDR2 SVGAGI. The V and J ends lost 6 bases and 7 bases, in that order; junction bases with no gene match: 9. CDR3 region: CASSQTGVGEQYF. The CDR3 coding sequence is TGTGCCAGCAGCCAAACAGGGGTTGGGGAGCAGTACTTC.

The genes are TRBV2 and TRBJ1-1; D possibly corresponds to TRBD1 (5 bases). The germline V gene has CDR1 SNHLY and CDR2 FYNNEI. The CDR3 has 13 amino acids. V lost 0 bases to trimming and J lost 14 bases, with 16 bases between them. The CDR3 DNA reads TGTGCCAGCAGTGAAGCGCTTCGGCAGGGTCGCTTCTTT. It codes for CASSEALRQGRFF.

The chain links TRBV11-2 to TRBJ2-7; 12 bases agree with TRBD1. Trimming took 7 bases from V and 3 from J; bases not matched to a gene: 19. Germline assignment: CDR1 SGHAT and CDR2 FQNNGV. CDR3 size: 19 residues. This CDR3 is CASNLRDRGLQRPLYEQYF. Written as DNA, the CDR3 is TGTGCCAGCAACCTACGGGACAGGGGGCTGCAACGACCTCTCTACGAGCAGTACTTC.

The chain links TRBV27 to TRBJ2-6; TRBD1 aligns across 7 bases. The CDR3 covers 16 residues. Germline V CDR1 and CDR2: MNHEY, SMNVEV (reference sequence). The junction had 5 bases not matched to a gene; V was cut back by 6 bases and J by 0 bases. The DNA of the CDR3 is TGTGCCAGCAGGCGGACAGGCCGCTCTGGGGCCAACGTCCTGACTTTC. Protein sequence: CASRRTGRSGANVLTF.